The text below deals with one T cell receptor (beta chain). These data come from a study of blood T cell repertoires in COVID-19. The CDR3 contains 13 residues. J lost 4 bases, V lost 5 bases, and 4 bases had no gene match. Sequencing used immunoSEQ multiplex PCR; TCRdb keeps in-frame clones, though not all of them. This sample has about 220,000 clones, with roughly four fifths found just once. Recruited during active infection, patients (from Seattle) were subsequently followed longitudinally. Sample: peripheral blood. This chain connects TRBV12-3 or TRBV12-4 to TRBJ1-1; 7 positions agree with TRBD1. This clonotype was sampled from a woman in her seventies with COVID-19, enrolled during active disease. In DNA form, the CDR3 reads TGTGCCAGCAGTATAACAGGGGTCACTGAAGCTTTCTTT. As protein: CASSITGVTEAFF.